Each of the 20 T cell receptor beta chains below was sequenced from the same sample in a study of T cell responses to AZD1222 COVID-19 vaccine. Clones were read by immunoSEQ multiplex PCR, and TCRdb kept only the in-frame ones, dropping some. The table records some 120,000 clones, about nine tenths of them present only once. The input for sequencing was peripheral blood, taken on day 0 of AZD1222 vaccination. Receptor source: an adult in good health.

The V and J genes are TRBV3-1 (or the pseudogene TRBV3-2) and TRBJ2-7, with D possibly TRBD1 on 6 matching bases. The V gene lost 0 bases and the J gene lost 5 bases, with 11 bases spanning the gap. Per germline, CDR1 LGHDT and CDR2 YNNKEL (reference sequence). This CDR3 comprises 14 residues. CDR3 in DNA: TGTGCCAGCAGCCAAGATGGCAGGGGCCACGAGCAGTACTTC. Encoded protein: CASSQDGRGHEQYF.

V gene TRBV5-6 combines with J gene TRBJ2-1, with D unclear. The germline gives CDR1 SGHDT, CDR2 YYEEEE. The CDR3 runs 14 residues. V lost 3 bases to trimming and J lost 10 bases, with 17 bases between them. The CDR3 spells CASSYTLGTWEQFF. CDR3 in DNA: TGTGCCAGCAGCTATACTCTCGGTACATGGGAGCAGTTCTTC.

The chain joins TRBV10-3 to TRBJ2-7, with 9 bases lining up with TRBD1. The CDR3 runs 14 residues. Germline CDR1 and CDR2: ENHRY and SYGVKD. The V segment lost 2 bases and the J segment 5 bases; nucleotides outside the gene matches: 4. DNA for the CDR3: TGTGCCATCAGTGAGCCGGGACAGGGAGACGAGCAGTACTTC. Translation: CAISEPGQGDEQYF.

The chain combines TRBV5-5 with TRBJ1-2, with a tentative D call TRBD1 (5 bases). The germline V gene has CDR1 SGHKS and CDR2 YYEKEE (reference sequence). Trimming left V 6 bases short and J 2 bases short, with 14 bases between. CDR3 length: 14 residues. The CDR3 region is CASTWAGSNYGYTF. Here the CDR3 DNA reads TGTGCCAGCACCTGGGCAGGGTCAAACTATGGCTACACCTTC. The full variable domain, rest sourced from reference TRBV5-5 and TRBJ1-2, is DAGVTQSPTHLIKTRGQQVTLRCSPISGHKSVSWYQQVLGQGPQFIFQYYEKEERGRGNFPDRFSARQFPNYSSELNVNALLLGDSALYLCASTWAGSNYGYTFGSGTRLTVV.

This sequence joins TRBV5-6 and TRBJ2-5; the D is unclear. Germline CDR1 SGHDT, CDR2 YYEEEE. CDR3 length equals 15 residues. Trimming left V 2 bases short and J 2 bases short, with 13 bases between. CDR3 loop: CASSLRVWEQETQYF. The CDR3 DNA reads TGTGCCAGCAGCTTACGTGTGTGGGAACAAGAGACCCAGTACTTC.

V is TRBV7-6 and J is TRBJ1-4, with TRBD1 as a possible D gene (6 bases). This CDR3 region has 18 residues. From germline, CDR1 is SGHVS and CDR2 FNYEAQ. V lost 6 bases to trimming and J lost 0 bases, with 20 bases between them. The CDR3 spells CASSPQGGGSATNEKLFF. The CDR3 DNA is TGTGCCAGCAGTCCCCAAGGGGGGGGGTCCGCAACTAATGAAAAACTGTTTTTT.

V is TRBV27 and J is TRBJ1-2; maybe TRBD1 (6 bases). This CDR3 comprises 14 residues. Germline loops: CDR1 MNHEY, CDR2 SMNVEV (reference sequence). V was clipped by 0 bases and J by 4 bases, with 9 bases between them. Here the CDR3 DNA reads TGTGCCAGCAGTTTATCCACAGGGAGCTATGGCTACACCTTC. It yields the protein CASSLSTGSYGYTF.

The chain employs TRBV19 and TRBJ2-7, with D perhaps matching TRBD1 (5 bases). The CDR3 has 18 residues. V lost 5 bases and J 1 base, leaving 24 bases between the germline ends. The germline V gene encodes CDR1 LNHDA and CDR2 SQIVND (reference sequence). DNA for the CDR3: TGTGCCAGTAGTCCCCTACCCCCCCGGGCAGGGCAATCCTACGAGCAGTACTTC. It specifies CASSPLPPRAGQSYEQYF.

This clone was detected once. V usage is TRBV18 and J usage is TRBJ1-5; D might be TRBD1 (5 bases). Germline loops: CDR1 KGHSH, CDR2 LQKENI. This CDR3 has 16 amino acids. Trimming took off 3 bases at V and 7 bases at J, with 19 bases between the two ends. The CDR3 sequence is CASSPGTFSDSQPQHF. The CDR3 DNA reads TGTGCCAGCTCACCGGGGACCTTCTCCGATAGCCAGCCCCAGCATTTT. Filled out from reference TRBV18 and TRBJ1-5, the complete variable domain reads NAGVMQNPRHLVRRRGQEARLRCSPMKGHSHVYWYRQLPEEGLKFMVYLQKENIIDESGMPKERFSAEFPKEGPSILRIQQVVRGDSAAYFCASSPGTFSDSQPQHFGDGTRLSIL.

V is TRBV7-4 and J is TRBJ1-4; 11 nucleotides line up with TRBD1. Germline loops: CDR1 SGHVT, CDR2 SQSDAQ. J lost 6 bases, V lost 5 bases, and 5 bases had no gene match. The CDR3 is 15 residues long. CDR3 in amino acids: CASSLPDRGHEKLFF. DNA of the CDR3: TGTGCCAGCAGCCTCCCGGACAGGGGGCATGAAAAACTGTTTTTT.

The chain couples TRBV6-5 to TRBJ1-5; 10 nucleotides align to TRBD1. V was pared by 4 bases and J by 6 bases, with 3 bases of the junction left unmatched. Germline values: CDR1 MNHEY, CDR2 SVGAGI. CDR3 length: 14 amino acids. CDR3: CASSSGQGGQPQHF. The CDR3 coding sequence is TGTGCCAGCAGTTCAGGACAGGGGGGTCAGCCCCAGCATTTT.

The CDR3 protein is CASSLPGDNEQYF. The DNA of the CDR3 is TGCGCCAGCAGCTTGCCGGGGGACAACGAGCAGTACTTC. The chain couples TRBV5-1 to TRBJ2-5; tentatively, D is TRBD1 or TRBD2 (6 bases each). The J call is doubtful: the DNA matches TRBJ2-7 better. This CDR3 is built from 13 residues. The germline V gene has CDR1 SGHRS and CDR2 YFSETQ.

V usage is TRBV5-4 and J usage is TRBJ2-6; D might be TRBD1 (6 bases). The CDR3 spans 17 residues. Germline V lookup: CDR1 SGHNT, CDR2 YYREEE (reference sequence). Deletions cut 4 bases from V and 1 base from J, with 15 bases between. Written as DNA, the CDR3 is TGTGCCAGCAGCATACAGGGATTCCTTTCTGGGGCCAACGTCCTGACTTTC. Protein sequence: CASSIQGFLSGANVLTF.

This CDR3 reads CSVEGPSGRSSPQETQYF. The DNA for the CDR3 is TGCAGCGTTGAAGGTCCTAGCGGAAGATCCTCTCCTCAAGAGACCCAGTACTTC. The chain carries TRBV29-1 and TRBJ2-5; 7 nucleotides line up with TRBD2. The length of the CDR3 is 18 residues. From germline, CDR1 is SQVTM and CDR2 ANQGSEA. J was trimmed by 2 bases and V by 1 base; bases with no gene match: 16. The complete variable domain, with remaining parts taken from reference TRBV29-1 and TRBJ2-5, reads SAVISQKPSRDICQRGTSLTIQCQVDSQVTMMFWYRQQPGQSLTLIATANQGSEATYESGFVIDKFPISRPNLTFSTLTVSNMSPEDSSIYLCSVEGPSGRSSPQETQYFGPGTRLLVL.

This clone was found a few times. The chain couples TRBV4-1 to TRBJ1-5; D is undetermined. Trimming left V 0 bases short and J 3 bases short, with 12 bases between. Per the germline V gene, CDR1 is MGHRA and CDR2 is YSYEKL. This CDR3 spans 16 amino acids. The chain's CDR3 is CASSQDRLFSNQPQHF. In DNA, the CDR3 is TGCGCCAGCAGCCAAGATAGACTTTTCTCCAATCAGCCCCAGCATTTT.

This chain joins TRBV7-2 and TRBJ1-2, with D maybe TRBD1 (5 bases). The CDR3 is 14 residues long. Trimming left V 8 bases short and J 3 bases short, with 16 bases between. Germline CDR1 is SGHTA and CDR2 is FQGNSA. The CDR3 region has the DNA TGTGCCAGCGCAGTAGGGGCAGTAGACTATGGCTACACCTTC. Residues: CASAVGAVDYGYTF.

V and J are TRBV12-3 or TRBV12-4 and TRBJ1-2, with D possibly matching TRBD1 (6 bases). The CDR3 extends over 13 amino acids. Trimming removed 5 bases from V and 8 bases from J, with 15 bases in between. The CDR3 reads CASSHGTFGGYTF. The CDR3 DNA sequence: TGTGCCAGCAGTCACGGGACATTCGGCGGCTACACCTTC.

This clone appeared a single time. The V call is TRBV7-2, the J call TRBJ2-2; possibly TRBD1 or TRBD2 for D (6 bases each). From germline, CDR1 is SGHTA and CDR2 FQGNSA. This CDR3 is built from 18 residues. V was shortened by 4 bases and J by 5 bases, with 23 bases between the two germline ends. CDR3 nucleotide sequence: TGTGCCAGCAGCTGGAGGGCCGGGACAAGGTTGTGGACCGGGGAGCTGTTTTTT. It encodes CASSWRAGTRLWTGELFF. The whole variable domain, remainder taken from reference TRBV7-2 and TRBJ2-2, is GAGVSQSPSNKVTEKGKDVELRCDPISGHTALYWYRQSLGQGLEFLIYFQGNSAPDKSGLPSDRFSAERTGGSVSTLTIQRTQQEDSAVYLCASSWRAGTRLWTGELFFGEGSRLTVL.

The V gene is TRBV28, the J gene TRBJ2-6; 8 positions agree with TRBD1. J was trimmed by 1 base and V by 2 bases; bases with no gene match: 7. CDR1 is MDHEN and CDR2 is SYDVKM in the germline V gene. The CDR3 covers 18 residues. CDR3 residues: CASSLTGTGSSGANVLTF. CDR3 nucleotide sequence: TGTGCCAGCAGTTTAACCGGGACAGGATCATCTGGGGCCAACGTCCTGACTTTC.

This rearrangement joins TRBV6-4 to TRBJ1-2, with a possible D match to TRBD1 (5 bases). This CDR3 has 14 amino acids. The V and J ends lost 2 bases and 2 bases respectively, with 9 bases between them. CDR1 and CDR2 (germline): MRHNA, SNTAGT. Here the CDR3 reads CASSDRPGNYGYTF. DNA for the CDR3: TGTGCCAGCAGTGACAGGCCAGGGAACTATGGCTACACCTTC.